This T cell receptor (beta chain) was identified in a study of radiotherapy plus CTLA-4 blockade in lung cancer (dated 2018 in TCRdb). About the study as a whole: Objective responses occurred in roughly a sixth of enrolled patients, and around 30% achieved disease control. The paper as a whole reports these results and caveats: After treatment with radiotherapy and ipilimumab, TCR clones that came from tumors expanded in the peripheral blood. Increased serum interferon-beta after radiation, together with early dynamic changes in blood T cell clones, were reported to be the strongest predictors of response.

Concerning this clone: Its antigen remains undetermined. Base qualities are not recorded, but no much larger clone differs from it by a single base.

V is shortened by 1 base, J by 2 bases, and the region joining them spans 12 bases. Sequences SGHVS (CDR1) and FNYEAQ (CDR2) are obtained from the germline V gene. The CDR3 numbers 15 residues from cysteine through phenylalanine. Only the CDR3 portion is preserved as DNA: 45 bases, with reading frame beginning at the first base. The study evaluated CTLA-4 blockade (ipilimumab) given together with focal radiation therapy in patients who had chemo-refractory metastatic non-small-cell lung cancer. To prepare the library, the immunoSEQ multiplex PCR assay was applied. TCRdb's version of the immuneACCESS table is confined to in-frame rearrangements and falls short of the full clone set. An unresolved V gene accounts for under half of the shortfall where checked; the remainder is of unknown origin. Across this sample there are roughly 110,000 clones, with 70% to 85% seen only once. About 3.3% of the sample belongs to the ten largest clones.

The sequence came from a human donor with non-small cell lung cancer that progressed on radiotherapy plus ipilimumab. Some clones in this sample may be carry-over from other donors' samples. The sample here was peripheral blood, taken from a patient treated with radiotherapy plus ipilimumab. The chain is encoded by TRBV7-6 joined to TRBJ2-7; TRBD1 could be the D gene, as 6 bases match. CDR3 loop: CASSLEQGFPYEQYF. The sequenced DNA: TGTGCCAGCAGCTTAGAACAGGGATTCCCCTACGAGCAGTACTTC.